The source of this T cell receptor beta chain is a study of T-cell reconstitution after alpha-beta-depleted transplantation in children. Findings of the study overall: From newly produced T cells came most of the T-cell counts and diversity one year after transplant. TCRbeta diversity was high at day 60 in some patients (a result of surviving recipient T cells and thymic progenitors). Roughly two months post-transplant, alpha-beta T cells reportedly originated from several hundred graft clones that had expanded.

Library preparation (for TCRbeta) was performed with unique molecular identifiers. TCRdb re-analysed the PCR reads in MiXCR, keeping a single row per CDR3 protein. The table has 530,000 or so distinct CDR3 sequences, 25% to 30% seen once. The CDR3 runs to 14 residues. CDR1 and CDR2 (germline): KGHSH, LQKENI. V lost 4 bases, J lost 3 bases, and 13 bases lay in between. This clonotype was seen more than once but under ten times. No antigen is known for it. The chain combines TRBV18 with TRBJ2-7; TRBD1 might be the D (6 bases). The starting material was PBMCs, obtained before TCRalphabeta/CD19-depleted stem cell transplant. This TCR came from a boy less than two years old with Wiskott-Aldrich syndrome, due to receive a stem cell transplant. DNA of the CDR3: TGTGCCAGCTCACAAGAGACAGGATACTACGAGCAGTACTTC. Residues: CASSQETGYYEQYF.